This entry lists 4 T cell receptor beta chains sequenced from one sample in a study of cytomegalovirus exposure and HLA in healthy donors. Assay used: immunoSEQ multiplex PCR; TCRdb lists only in-frame clones, some missing. Found here are about 180,000 clones, around nine tenths of them singletons; the top ten hold approximately 2.4%. Sequencing was carried out using PBMCs. The receptors originated from a man aged 18 to 29 in good health and CMV-seropositive.

The rearrangement uses TRBV15 and TRBJ2-3; tentatively, D is TRBD2 (6 bases). The V end lost 5 bases, the J end lost 2 bases, and 11 bases lay between the germline ends. The CDR3 runs to 14 residues. The germline V gene has CDR1 LNHNV and CDR2 YYDKDF (reference sequence). The CDR3 is CATSAGLFTDTQYF. CDR3 nucleotides: TGTGCCACCAGCGCAGGACTATTCACAGATACGCAGTATTTT.

V usage is TRBV30 and J usage is TRBJ2-5; D might be TRBD2 (5 bases). Looked up from germline, CDR1 is GTSNPN and CDR2 is SVGIG (reference sequence). The germline V and J ends were trimmed by 4 bases and 5 bases, with 23 bases remaining between them. CDR3 length: 16 amino acids. CDR3 in DNA: TGTGCCTGGACGGCTCCGGGAACCCCCGTCCGGGAGACCCAGTACTTC. Protein product: CAWTAPGTPVRETQYF.

In this sample, this clone turned up a few times. The V call is TRBV14, the J call TRBJ1-2; 11 nucleotides match TRBD1. The V gene end was trimmed by 2 bases and the J gene end by 5 bases; junction bases not matched to a gene: 10. Germline CDR1 is SGHDN and CDR2 is FVKESK. The CDR3 loop spans 17 amino acids. CDR3 DNA sequence: TGTGCCAGCAGCCAATACATCGGACAGGGGGCGGCTTATGGCTACACCTTC. Its protein is CASSQYIGQGAAYGYTF.

This chain links TRBV5-6 with TRBJ1-2; the D gene is possibly TRBD1 (6 bases). The CDR3 has 12 amino acids. V was cut by 3 bases and J by 7 bases, with 10 bases left in between. Per the germline V gene, CDR1 is SGHDT and CDR2 is YYEEEE. The CDR3 DNA reads as TGTGCCAGCAGCTCACAGGGTAGTGGCTACACCTTC. It encodes CASSSQGSGYTF.